These T cell receptor beta chains were read from a single sample in a study of blood T cell repertoires in COVID-19. TCRdb's copy holds only in-frame clones and misses some; the assay was immunoSEQ multiplex PCR. The data contain approximately 270,000 clones, 70% to 90% of them singletons. The material sequenced was peripheral blood. The receptors derive from a man in his late teens or twenties with active or convalescent COVID-19. Each CDR3 is given with its conserved first and last residue. The D gene is left open where the match is weak. Part of the rows lack a size; the others show once, few, many or a class for expanded clones.

TRBJ1-1 | TRBV28 | NA | TRBD1 | CASRPSQGARTEAFF | TGTGCCAGCAGGCCCTCCCAGGGGGCACGGACTGAAGCTTTCTTT
TRBJ1-2 | TRBV7-9 | NA | NA | CASSSLTGNYGYTF | TGTGCCAGCAGCTCCCTGACAGGCAACTATGGCTACACCTTC
TRBJ1-6 | TRBV5-1 | NA | NA | CASSPRGGAYNSPLHF | TGCGCCAGCAGCCCTCGTGGAGGGGCCTATAATTCACCCCTCCACTTT
TRBJ2-5 | TRBV28 | NA | TRBD1 | CATGQGGRETQYF | TGTGCCACCGGACAGGGAGGAAGAGAGACCCAGTACTTC
TRBJ1-1 | TRBV5-6 | NA | TRBD1 | CASSSDRVDTEAFF | TGTGCCAGCAGCTCCGACAGGGTGGACACTGAAGCTTTCTTT
TRBJ1-6 | TRBV2 | few | NA | CASSETSTGGLGSPLHF | TGTGCCAGCAGTGAAACTAGCACCGGGGGGCTGGGATCACCCCTCCACTTT
TRBJ1-6 | TRBV12-3/TRBV12-4 | NA | TRBD1 | CAHLDRGNSPLHF | TGTGCCCACCTGGACAGGGGTAATTCACCCCTCCACTTT
TRBJ2-1 | TRBV7-9 | NA | NA | CASSIRTGEMYNEQFF | TGTGCCAGCAGCATTAGGACGGGAGAAATGTACAATGAGCAGTTCTTC
TRBJ2-1 | TRBV5-6 | NA | NA | CASSLGTGGEQFF | TGTGCCAGCAGCTTGGGCACCGGGGGTGAGCAGTTCTTC
TRBJ2-5 | TRBV7-2 | NA | TRBD2 | CASSRRTGGPETQYF | TGTGCCAGCAGCCGCCGGACGGGAGGGCCAGAGACCCAGTACTTC
TRBJ2-7 | TRBV7-2 | NA | TRBD1 | CASSLDRGEIYEQYF | TGTGCCAGCAGCTTAGACAGGGGGGAGATCTACGAGCAGTACTTC
TRBJ2-2 | TRBV5-1 | NA | NA | CASSKGDTGELFF | TGCGCCAGCAGCAAGGGAGACACCGGGGAGCTGTTTTTT
TRBJ1-2 | TRBV5-8 | NA | NA | CASSLRGNYGYTF | TGTGCCAGCAGCTTGAGAGGGAACTATGGCTACACCTTC
TRBJ2-2 | TRBV7-8 | NA | TRBD2 | CASSAAPTGPGGPAGELFF | TGTGCCAGCAGCGCTGCCCCGACCGGGCCGGGGGGGCCCGCCGGGGAGCTGTTTTTT
TRBJ2-4 | TRBV27 | NA | TRBD1 | CASSDRGTDIQYF | TGTGCCAGCAGTGACAGGGGCACTGACATTCAGTACTTC
TRBJ2-7 | TRBV6-5 | NA | NA | CASSPDRLEEQYF | TGTGCCAGCAGCCCAGACAGACTCGAAGAGCAGTACTTC
TRBJ1-6 | TRBV10-3 | NA | NA | CAIREDSYNSPLHF | TGTGCCATCAGGGAGGACAGCTATAATTCACCCCTCCACTTT
TRBJ1-1 | TRBV16 | NA | NA | CASSQSYLDTSNTEAFF | TGTGCCAGCAGCCAATCGTATTTAGACACCTCGAACACTGAAGCTTTCTTT
TRBJ1-5 | TRBV19 | NA | NA | CASSTGFGQPQHF | TGTGCCAGTAGTACAGGGTTCGGTCAGCCCCAGCATTTT
TRBJ1-3 | TRBV7-8 | NA | TRBD1 | CASSRDPQGSRNTIYF | TGTGCCAGCAGCAGAGACCCACAGGGGTCGCGAAACACCATATATTTT
TRBJ2-1 | TRBV4-3 | NA | NA | CASSQDLSRVEFF | TGCGCCAGCAGCCAAGATCTATCGAGGGTGGAGTTCTTC
TRBJ2-7 | TRBV28 | NA | TRBD1 | CASSLRQGRIYEQYF | TGTGCCAGCAGTCTCCGACAGGGCCGTATCTACGAGCAGTACTTC
TRBJ1-1 | TRBV7-3 | once | NA | CASSSRGGMNTEAFF | TGTGCCAGCAGCTCCAGGGGAGGGATGAACACTGAAGCTTTCTTT
TRBJ1-2 | TRBV29-1 | NA | TRBD1 | CSVAHRGPNYGYTF | TGCAGCGTTGCCCACAGGGGACCTAACTATGGCTACACCTTC
TRBJ1-5 | TRBV9 | once | NA | CASSVSGANQPQHF | TGTGCCAGCAGCGTATCGGGTGCTAATCAGCCCCAGCATTTT
TRBJ1-1 | TRBV5-8 | NA | NA | CASSGDITEAFF | TGTGCCAGCAGCGGGGACATAACTGAAGCTTTCTTT
TRBJ2-2 | TRBV4-2 | NA | NA | CASSQLTNTGELFF | TGTGCCAGCAGCCAACTAACGAACACCGGGGAGCTGTTTTTT
TRBJ1-5 | TRBV19 | NA | NA | CASTGANGGPQHF | TGTGCCAGTACCGGAGCAAACGGGGGGCCCCAGCATTTT
TRBJ2-5 | TRBV20-1 | NA | NA | CSASTVSETQYF | TGCAGTGCTAGTACGGTTAGCGAGACCCAGTACTTC
TRBJ2-7 | TRBV28 | NA | TRBD1 | CASSPHWTGGGHEQYF | TGTGCCAGCAGCCCACATTGGACAGGGGGCGGACACGAGCAGTACTTC
TRBJ2-5 | TRBV4-3 | NA | TRBD1 | CASSHSTGEETQYF | TGCGCCAGCAGCCATTCGACAGGGGAAGAGACCCAGTACTTC
TRBJ2-4 | TRBV4-3 | NA | NA | CASSQDGVAKNIQYF | TGCGCCAGCAGCCAAGATGGAGTGGCCAAAAACATTCAGTACTTC
TRBJ1-6 | TRBV12-5 | few | NA | CASGLSQGPSPLHF | TGTGCTAGTGGTTTGTCTCAGGGCCCTTCACCCCTCCACTTT
TRBJ2-3 | TRBV5-6 | NA | TRBD2 | CASSLIAGGRWRDTQYF | TGTGCCAGCAGCCTAATAGCGGGGGGGCGTTGGAGGGATACGCAGTATTTT
TRBJ2-5 | TRBV19 | NA | TRBD2 | CASSIGGLAGGQETQYF | TGTGCCAGTAGTATAGGTGGACTAGCGGGAGGGCAAGAGACCCAGTACTTC
TRBJ2-7 | TRBV5-1 | NA | TRBD1 | CASSEGQGSYEQYF | TGCGCCAGCAGCGAGGGACAGGGGTCCTACGAGCAGTACTTC
TRBJ1-1 | TRBV27 | NA | TRBD1 | CASMGAGRGTREAFF | TGTGCCAGCATGGGGGCGGGCAGGGGGACGAGAGAAGCTTTCTTT
TRBJ2-7 | TRBV5-1 | NA | TRBD1 | CASSETGGTYEQYF | TGCGCCAGCAGCGAGACAGGGGGCACCTACGAGCAGTACTTC
TRBJ2-1 | TRBV18 | NA | NA | CASSPLDSYNEQFF | TGTGCCAGCTCACCGTTGGACAGCTACAATGAGCAGTTCTTC
TRBJ1-2 | TRBV3-1/TRBV3-2 | NA | NA | CASSQDGGGYGYTF | TGTGCCAGCAGCCAAGATGGGGGCGGCTATGGCTACACCTTC
TRBJ2-3 | TRBV5-4 | NA | NA | CASSLARLGLAPDTQYF | TGTGCCAGCAGCTTGGCGAGGTTAGGGCTAGCCCCGGATACGCAGTATTTT
TRBJ1-1 | TRBV6-1 | NA | TRBD1 | CASSEGERDRVLVFRTEAFF | TGTGCCAGCAGTGAAGGGGAGAGGGACAGGGTATTGGTGTTCCGCACTGAAGCTTTCTTT
TRBJ1-2 | TRBV27 | NA | TRBD1 | CASSLFGAQGNGYTF | TGTGCCAGCAGTTTATTCGGGGCACAGGGGAATGGCTACACCTTC
TRBJ2-2 | TRBV7-3 | NA | NA | CASSPEGLNTGELFF | TGTGCCAGCAGCCCTGAGGGACTGAACACCGGGGAGCTGTTTTTT
TRBJ1-1 | TRBV7-3 | NA | NA | CASSSDRLSEAFF | TGTGCCAGCAGCTCGGACAGATTATCAGAAGCTTTCTTT
TRBJ2-1 | TRBV7-2 | few | TRBD2 | CASSPPREDEQFF | TGTGCCAGCAGCCCCCCCCGGGAGGATGAGCAGTTCTTC
TRBJ2-1 | TRBV19 | NA | TRBD2 | CASSYASGSSGNEQFF | TGTGCCAGTAGCTATGCTAGCGGGAGTTCGGGCAATGAGCAGTTCTTC
TRBJ2-2 | TRBV12-5 | NA | NA | CASGLGASTGELFF | TGTGCTAGTGGTTTAGGAGCTAGCACCGGGGAGCTGTTTTTT
TRBJ2-7 | TRBV7-3 | NA | NA | CASSSGDEQYF | TGTGCCAGCAGCTCCGGTGACGAGCAGTACTTC
TRBJ1-5 | TRBV7-8 | NA | NA | CASNPGSKLNQPQHF | TGTGCCAGCAACCCCGGGAGCAAACTCAATCAGCCCCAGCATTTT
TRBJ1-5 | TRBV2 | NA | NA | CATRGDSNQPQHF | TGTGCCACCAGGGGAGATAGCAATCAGCCCCAGCATTTT
TRBJ1-1 | TRBV6-6 | NA | TRBD1 | CATKGQGGTEAFF | TGTGCCACCAAAGGACAGGGTGGTACTGAAGCTTTCTTT
TRBJ2-7 | TRBV27 | NA | NA | CASQTRAGGTEQYF | TGTGCCAGCCAAACCCGGGCAGGGGGGACCGAGCAGTACTTC
TRBJ1-5 | TRBV19 | NA | NA | CASRRGYSNQPQHF | TGTGCCAGTAGAAGGGGATATAGCAATCAGCCCCAGCATTTT
TRBJ1-2 | TRBV7-2 | NA | TRBD1 | CASSANTGGGYTF | TGTGCCAGCAGCGCTAATACAGGGGGCGGCTACACCTTC